These T cell receptor beta chains were read from a single sample in a study of cytomegalovirus exposure and HLA in healthy donors. Using immunoSEQ multiplex PCR, the repertoire was profiled, and TCRdb retains in-frame clones only, with some absent. Recorded for this sample: about 160,000 clones. The sequencing input was PBMCs. Receptor source: a man in his thirties or forties in good health and CMV-seronegative. Each CDR3 is given with its conserved first and last residue. The order of the fields is J gene, D gene, V gene, CDR3 DNA, CDR3 protein. D genes are given only for firm matches.

>TRBJ2-7|TRBD2|TRBV7-9
TGTGCGGGGGTACCTAGCGGGAGACCCTACGAGCAGTACTTC
CAGVPSGRPYEQYF
>TRBJ1-2|TRBD1|TRBV7-3
TGTGCCAGCAGCTCGACAGGGTACTATGGCTACACCTTC
CASSSTGYYGYTF
>TRBJ2-5|NA|TRBV4-1
TGCGCCAGCAGCTCCGGACAATTGAAGACCCAGTACTTC
CASSSGQLKTQYF
>TRBJ1-2|NA|TRBV7-9
TGTGCCAGCAGCTCGGCCGCGGGGGGCTCCTACTATGGCTACACCTTC
CASSSAAGGSYYGYTF
>TRBJ2-2|NA|TRBV25-1
TGTGCCAGCAGTGAATTAGGGGTCAATAGTGACACCGGGGAGCTGTTTTTT
CASSELGVNSDTGELFF
>TRBJ2-5|TRBD2|TRBV5-6
TGTGCCAGCAGCCTACCGGGAGGGCCGCGGGAGACCCAGTACTTC
CASSLPGGPRETQYF
>TRBJ2-5|NA|TRBV2
TGTGCCAGCAGAGGCGGGACAGACCAAGAGACCCAGTACTTC
CASRGGTDQETQYF
>TRBJ2-1|NA|TRBV6-1
TGTGCCAGCATCCTGGGGGGTTCCTACAATGAGCAGTTCTTC
CASILGGSYNEQFF
>TRBJ1-4|NA|TRBV7-9
TGTGCCAGTCCGGGAAGAAGATATGAAAAACTGTTTTTT
CASPGRRYEKLFF
>TRBJ1-4|NA|TRBV4-2
TGTGCCAGCAGCCAAGATTTTTTATGGCAGGGTTTAGAAAAACTGTTTTTT
CASSQDFLWQGLEKLFF
>TRBJ2-1|TRBD2|TRBV5-4
TGTGCCAGCAGCAAGCGGGATTTTTCCGATGAGCAGTTCTTC
CASSKRDFSDEQFF
>TRBJ1-2|NA|TRBV30
TGTGCCTGGAGTGTCGGGCACAGGTTATATGGCTACACCTTC
CAWSVGHRLYGYTF
>TRBJ2-7|TRBD1|TRBV6-1
TGTGCCAGCAGTGCCAGACAGGGGCCCATTTCCTACGAGCAGTACTTC
CASSARQGPISYEQYF
>TRBJ2-1|NA|TRBV12-5
TGTGCTAGTGGTTTGGTTTGGGGCGACAATGAGCAGTTCTTC
CASGLVWGDNEQFF
>TRBJ2-7|TRBD1|TRBV7-9
TGTGCCAGCAGCCCGACGACAGGGAGCTACGAGCAGTACTTC
CASSPTTGSYEQYF
>TRBJ2-7|TRBD2|TRBV10-2
TGCGCCAGCAATCTAGCGGGAGCTTACGAGCAGTACTTC
CASNLAGAYEQYF
>TRBJ2-1|TRBD1|TRBV19
TGTGCCAGTAGCCTGGGACAGGGGGGTCTCAATGAGCAGTTCTTC
CASSLGQGGLNEQFF
>TRBJ2-7|NA|TRBV6-6
TGTGCCAGCAGTTACGGTCCGGGACATACAACCTACGAGCAGTACTTC
CASSYGPGHTTYEQYF